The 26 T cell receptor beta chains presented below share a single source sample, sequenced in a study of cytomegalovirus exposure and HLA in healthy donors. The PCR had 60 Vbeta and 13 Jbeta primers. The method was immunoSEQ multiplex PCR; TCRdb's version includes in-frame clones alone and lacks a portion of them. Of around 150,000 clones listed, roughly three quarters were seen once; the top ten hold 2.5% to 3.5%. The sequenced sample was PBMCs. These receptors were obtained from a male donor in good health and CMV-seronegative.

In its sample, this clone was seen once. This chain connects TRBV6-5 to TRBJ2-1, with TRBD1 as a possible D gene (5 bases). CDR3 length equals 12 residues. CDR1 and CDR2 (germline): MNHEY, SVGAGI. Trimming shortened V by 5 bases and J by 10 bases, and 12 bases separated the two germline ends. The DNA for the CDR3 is TGTGCCAGCAGTCTCACAGGCGAGGAGCAGTTCTTC. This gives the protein CASSLTGEEQFF.

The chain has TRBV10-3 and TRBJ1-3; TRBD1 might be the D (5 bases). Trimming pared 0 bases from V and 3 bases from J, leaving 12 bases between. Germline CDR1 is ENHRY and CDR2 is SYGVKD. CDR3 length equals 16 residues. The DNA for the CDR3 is TGTGCCATCAGTGAGTCGACGGGGGGTAATGGAAACACCATATATTTT. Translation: CAISESTGGNGNTIYF.

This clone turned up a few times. CDR3 sequence: CASSVTSDPMTQYF. The CDR3 nucleotides are TGCGCCAGCAGCGTTACGAGTGATCCTATGACCCAGTACTTC. The chain uses TRBV5-1 and TRBJ2-5; D gene uncertain. V shed 4 bases and J shed 7 bases, with 17 bases lying between them. Germline V gene data show CDR1 as SGHRS and CDR2 as YFSETQ. This CDR3 contains 14 residues. Filled out from reference TRBV5-1 and TRBJ2-5, the complete variable domain reads KAGVTQTPRYLIKTRGQQVTLSCSPISGHRSVSWYQQTPGQGLQFLFEYFSETQRNKGNFPGRFSGRQFSNSRSEMNVSTLELGDSALYLCASSVTSDPMTQYFGPGTRLLVL.

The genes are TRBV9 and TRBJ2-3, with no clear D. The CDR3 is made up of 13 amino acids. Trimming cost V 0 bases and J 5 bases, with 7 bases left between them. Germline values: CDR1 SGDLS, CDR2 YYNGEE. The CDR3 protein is CASSVGPGDTQYF. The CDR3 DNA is TGTGCCAGCAGCGTAGGACCGGGAGATACGCAGTATTTT.

In DNA, the CDR3 is TGTGCCAGCAGCGAGACTAGCGGGGAGTCCTACAATGAGCAGTTCTTC. As protein: CASSETSGESYNEQFF. The chain has TRBV7-9 and TRBJ2-1; 11 nucleotides align to TRBD2. This CDR3 has 16 amino acids. Germline loops: CDR1 SEHNR, CDR2 FQNEAQ (reference sequence). V was pared by 5 bases and J by 1 base, with 4 bases of the junction left unmatched.

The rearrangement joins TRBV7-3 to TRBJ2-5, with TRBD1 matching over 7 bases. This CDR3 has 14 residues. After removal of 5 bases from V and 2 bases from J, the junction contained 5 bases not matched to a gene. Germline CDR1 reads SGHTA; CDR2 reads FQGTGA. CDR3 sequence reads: CASSQQGQQETQYF. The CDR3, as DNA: TGTGCCAGCAGCCAACAGGGGCAGCAAGAGACCCAGTACTTC. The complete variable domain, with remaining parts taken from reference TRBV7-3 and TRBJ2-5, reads GAGVSQTPSNKVTEKGKYVELRCDPISGHTALYWYRQSLGQGPEFLIYFQGTGAADDSGLPNDRFFAVRPEGSVSTLKIQRTERGDSAVYLCASSQQGQQETQYFGPGTRLLVL.

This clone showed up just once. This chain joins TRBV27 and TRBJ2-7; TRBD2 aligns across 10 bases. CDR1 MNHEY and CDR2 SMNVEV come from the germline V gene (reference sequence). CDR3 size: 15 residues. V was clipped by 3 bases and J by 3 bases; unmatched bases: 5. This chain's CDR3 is CASSLGSGRVYEQYF. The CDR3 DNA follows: TGTGCCAGCAGTTTGGGAAGCGGGAGGGTCTACGAGCAGTACTTC.

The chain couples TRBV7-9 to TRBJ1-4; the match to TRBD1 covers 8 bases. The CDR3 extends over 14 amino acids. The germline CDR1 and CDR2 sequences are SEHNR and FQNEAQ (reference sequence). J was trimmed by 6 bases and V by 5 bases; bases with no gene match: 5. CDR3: CASSRTGGHEKLFF. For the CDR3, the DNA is TGTGCCAGCAGCCGTACAGGGGGTCATGAAAAACTGTTTTTT. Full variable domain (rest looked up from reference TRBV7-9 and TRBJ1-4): DTGVSQNPRHKITKRGQNVTFRCDPISEHNRLYWYRQTLGQGPEFLTYFQNEAQLEKSRLLSDRFSAERPKGSFSTLEIQRTEQGDSAMYLCASSRTGGHEKLFFGSGTQLSVL.

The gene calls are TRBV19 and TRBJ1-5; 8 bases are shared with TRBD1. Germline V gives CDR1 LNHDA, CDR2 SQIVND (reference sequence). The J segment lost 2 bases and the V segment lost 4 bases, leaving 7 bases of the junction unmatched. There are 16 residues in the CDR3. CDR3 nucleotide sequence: TGTGCCAGTAGTACCCTCGGACAGGGCGGCAATCAGCCCCAGCATTTT. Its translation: CASSTLGQGGNQPQHF.

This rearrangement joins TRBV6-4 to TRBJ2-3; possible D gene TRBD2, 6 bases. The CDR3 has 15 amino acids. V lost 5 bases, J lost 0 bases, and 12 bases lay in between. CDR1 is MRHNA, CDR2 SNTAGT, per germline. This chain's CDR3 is CASSFIAASTDTQYF. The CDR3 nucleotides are TGTGCCAGCAGTTTCATAGCGGCTAGCACAGATACGCAGTATTTT.

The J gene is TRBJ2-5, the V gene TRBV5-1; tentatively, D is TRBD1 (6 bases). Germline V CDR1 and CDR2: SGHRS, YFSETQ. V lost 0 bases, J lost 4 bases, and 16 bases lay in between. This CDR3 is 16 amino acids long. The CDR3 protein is CASSLGGPGVSETQYF. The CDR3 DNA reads TGCGCCAGCAGCTTGGGGGGCCCAGGGGTATCAGAGACCCAGTACTTC.

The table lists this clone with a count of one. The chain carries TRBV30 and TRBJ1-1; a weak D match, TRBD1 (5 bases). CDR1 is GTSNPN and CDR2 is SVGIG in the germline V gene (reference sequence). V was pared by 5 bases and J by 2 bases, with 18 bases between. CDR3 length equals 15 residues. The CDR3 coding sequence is TGTGCCTGGGCCGGGACTATATCCCCTAACACTGAAGCTTTCTTT. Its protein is CAWAGTISPNTEAFF.

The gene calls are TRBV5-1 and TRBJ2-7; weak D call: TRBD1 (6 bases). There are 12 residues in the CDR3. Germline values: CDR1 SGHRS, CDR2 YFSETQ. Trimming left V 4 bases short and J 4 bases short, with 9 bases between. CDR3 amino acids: CASSRGQYEQYF. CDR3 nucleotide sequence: TGCGCCAGCAGCCGTGGACAGTACGAGCAGTACTTC.

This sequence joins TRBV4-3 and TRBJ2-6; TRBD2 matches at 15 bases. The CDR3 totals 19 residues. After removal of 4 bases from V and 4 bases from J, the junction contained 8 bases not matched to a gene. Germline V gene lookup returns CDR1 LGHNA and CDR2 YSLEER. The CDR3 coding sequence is TGCGCCAGCAGCCGTGGACTAGCGGGAGGGTTGGGCGGGGCCAACGTCCTGACTTTC. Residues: CASSRGLAGGLGGANVLTF.

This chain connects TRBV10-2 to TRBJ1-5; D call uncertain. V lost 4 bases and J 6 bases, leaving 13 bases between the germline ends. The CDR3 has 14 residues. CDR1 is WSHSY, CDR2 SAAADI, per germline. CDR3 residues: CASSAGPGSQPQHF. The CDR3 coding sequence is TGCGCCAGCAGTGCCGGACCTGGGAGTCAGCCCCAGCATTTT.

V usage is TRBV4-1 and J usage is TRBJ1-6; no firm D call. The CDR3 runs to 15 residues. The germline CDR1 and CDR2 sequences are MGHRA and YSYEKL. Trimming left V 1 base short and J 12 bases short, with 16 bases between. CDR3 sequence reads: CASSQGWAGYQPLHF. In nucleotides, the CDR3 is TGCGCCAGCAGCCAAGGTTGGGCAGGTTATCAACCCCTCCACTTT.

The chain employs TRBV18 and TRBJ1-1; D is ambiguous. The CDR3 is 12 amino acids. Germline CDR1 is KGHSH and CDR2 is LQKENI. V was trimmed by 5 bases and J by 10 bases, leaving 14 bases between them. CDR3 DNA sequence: TGTGCCAGCTCAACTCCGGGATTTGGAGCTTTCTTT. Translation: CASSTPGFGAFF.

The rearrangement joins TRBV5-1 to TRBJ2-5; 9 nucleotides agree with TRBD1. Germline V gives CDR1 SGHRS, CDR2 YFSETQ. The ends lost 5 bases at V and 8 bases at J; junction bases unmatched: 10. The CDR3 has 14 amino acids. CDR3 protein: CASRAGTGPGTQYF. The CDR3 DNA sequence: TGCGCCAGCAGGGCCGGGACAGGGCCAGGCACCCAGTACTTC.

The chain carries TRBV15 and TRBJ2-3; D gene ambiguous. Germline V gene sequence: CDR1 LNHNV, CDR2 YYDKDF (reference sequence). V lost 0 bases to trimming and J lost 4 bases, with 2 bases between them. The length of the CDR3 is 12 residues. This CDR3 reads CATSRDSDTQYF. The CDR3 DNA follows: TGTGCCACCAGCAGAGACTCAGATACGCAGTATTTT. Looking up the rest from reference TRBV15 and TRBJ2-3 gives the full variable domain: DAMVIQNPRYQVTQFGKPVTLSCSQTLNHNVMYWYQQKSSQAPKLLFHYYDKDFNNEADTPDNFQSRRPNTSFCFLDIRSPGLGDTAMYLCATSRDSDTQYFGPGTRLTVL.

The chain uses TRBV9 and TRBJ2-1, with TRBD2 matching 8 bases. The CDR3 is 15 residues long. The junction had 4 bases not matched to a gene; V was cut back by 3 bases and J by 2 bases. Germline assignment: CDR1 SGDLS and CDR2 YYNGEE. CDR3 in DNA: TGTGCCAGCAGCGCCACTAGCGGACCCTACAATGAGCAGTTCTTC. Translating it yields CASSATSGPYNEQFF.

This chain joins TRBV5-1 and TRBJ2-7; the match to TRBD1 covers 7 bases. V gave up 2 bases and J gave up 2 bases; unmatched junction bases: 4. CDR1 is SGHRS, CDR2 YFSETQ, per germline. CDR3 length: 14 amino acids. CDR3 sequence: CASSFDRATYEQYF. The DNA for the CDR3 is TGCGCCAGCAGCTTCGACAGGGCTACCTACGAGCAGTACTTC. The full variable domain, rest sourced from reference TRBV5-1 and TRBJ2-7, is KAGVTQTPRYLIKTRGQQVTLSCSPISGHRSVSWYQQTPGQGLQFLFEYFSETQRNKGNFPGRFSGRQFSNSRSEMNVSTLELGDSALYLCASSFDRATYEQYFGPGTRLTVT.

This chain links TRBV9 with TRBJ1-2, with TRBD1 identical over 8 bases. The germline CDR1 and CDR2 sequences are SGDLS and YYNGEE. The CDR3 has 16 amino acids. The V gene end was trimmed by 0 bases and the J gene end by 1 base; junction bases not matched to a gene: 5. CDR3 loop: CASSVADREINYGYTF. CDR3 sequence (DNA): TGTGCCAGCAGCGTAGCGGACAGGGAGATTAACTATGGCTACACCTTC.

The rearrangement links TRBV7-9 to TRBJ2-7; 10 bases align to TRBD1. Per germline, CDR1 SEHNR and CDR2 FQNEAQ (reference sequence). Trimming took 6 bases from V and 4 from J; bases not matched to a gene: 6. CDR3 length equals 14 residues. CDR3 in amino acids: CASSSPGQGYEQYF. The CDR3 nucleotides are TGTGCCAGCAGTTCGCCGGGACAGGGGTACGAGCAGTACTTC.

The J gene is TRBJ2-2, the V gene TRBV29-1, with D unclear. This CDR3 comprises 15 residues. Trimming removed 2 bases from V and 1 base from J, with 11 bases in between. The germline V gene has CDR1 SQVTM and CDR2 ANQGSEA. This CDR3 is CSVESTTLNTGELFF. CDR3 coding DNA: TGCAGCGTTGAATCGACAACTTTGAACACCGGGGAGCTGTTTTTT.

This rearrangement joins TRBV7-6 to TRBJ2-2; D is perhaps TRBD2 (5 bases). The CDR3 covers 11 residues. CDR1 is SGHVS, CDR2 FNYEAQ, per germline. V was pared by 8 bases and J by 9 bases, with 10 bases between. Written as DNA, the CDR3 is TGTGCCAGCGGGAACGGGAGGGAGCTGTTTTTT. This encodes CASGNGRELFF.

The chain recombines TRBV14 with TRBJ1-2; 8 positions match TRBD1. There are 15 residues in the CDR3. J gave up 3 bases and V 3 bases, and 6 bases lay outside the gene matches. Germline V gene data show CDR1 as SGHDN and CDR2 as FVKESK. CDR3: CASSQETGVYYGYTF. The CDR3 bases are TGTGCCAGCAGCCAGGAGACAGGGGTTTACTATGGCTACACCTTC.